This T cell receptor (beta chain) is drawn from a study of T-cell reconstitution after alpha-beta-depleted transplantation in children. This clonotype was recorded at least ten times. Its antigen is still unknown. Unique molecular identifiers featured in how the TCRbeta library was prepared. In TCRdb, the PCR reads were re-called with MiXCR into one record per CDR3 protein. In the table there are 300,000 to 350,000 distinct CDR3 sequences, roughly 21% of which are singletons. The ends were cut back, 7 bases at V and 6 bases at J, with 19 bases in the middle. This CDR3 contains 14 residues. Germline-derived CDR1 and CDR2 are SGHRS and YFSETQ. Notes on the study in general: T-cell numbers and diversity one year post-transplant derived largely from freshly generated T cells.

Here the sequenced sample was PBMCs, mostly from graft donor cells, taken 180 days after TCRalphabeta/CD19-depleted stem cell transplant. The V and J genes are TRBV5-1 and TRBJ1-1; D perhaps matches TRBD1 (6 bases). This TCR derives from a male patient under 18 who had a stem cell transplant for acute lymphoblastic leukemia, so the T cells may come from the graft donor. CDR3 sequence: CASGEQGRGAEAFF. The DNA of the CDR3 is TGCGCCAGCGGCGAACAGGGTCGGGGGGCTGAAGCTTTCTTT.